This T cell receptor beta chain originates from a study of CD8 T cells in Susac syndrome. Sequencing of TCR beta was performed on blood CD8+ T cells and on blood CD4+ T cells. The individuals used as controls were healthy donors who had been matched for both age and sex. Negative isolation yielded CD4+ and CD8+ T cells, and FACS enriched TEMRA cells. Random hexamers were used to reverse transcribe an amount of about 0.45 to 1 ug RNA. An immunoSEQ multiplex PCR amplified TCR beta CDR3 over 54 Vbeta and 13 Jbeta. TCRdb analysed the immunoSEQ multiplex PCR reads with MiXCR anew, one entry per CDR3 protein. The sample holds about 120,000 distinct CDR3 sequences, less than 95% seen once. V dropped 6 bases and J dropped 4; count of bases not matched to a gene: 11. Germline V gives CDR1 SGHTA, CDR2 FQGNSA. The CDR3 contains 16 residues.

The receptor comes from a human donor in good health. The sequenced sample was CD4+ T cells from PBMCs. The chain links TRBV7-2 to TRBJ1-2; the match to TRBD1 covers 10 bases. CDR3 DNA sequence: TGTGCCAGCAGAGCCGGGACAGGGGCTGTTAGCTATGGCTACACCTTC. Its translation: CASRAGTGAVSYGYTF.